This T cell receptor beta chain came from a study of lung T cells in sarcoidosis with Löfgren's syndrome. Whole-study context: In sarcoidosis, CD4+ T cells accumulate in bronchoalveolar lavage fluid.

Trimming cost V 0 bases and J 7 bases, with 19 bases left between them. CDR3 length equals 16 residues. Germline lookup yields CDR1 DFQATT and CDR2 SNEGSKA (reference sequence). Study results and limitations: TRAV12-1 and TRBV2 were reportedly most expanded in Löfgren's patients. TRAV12-1 preferentially paired with TRBV2, with homologous CDR3s. Multiple Löfgren's syndrome patients reportedly shared TRAV12-1 and TRBV2 CDR3 motifs, suggesting public CD4+ TCRs.

By proportion, this clonotype is medium-sized. Its antigen is not known. TCRdb itself ran the reads through MiXCR, one entry per CDR3 protein. Altogether 15,000 to 25,000 distinct CDR3 sequences are present, under 25% being singletons, with the ten largest covering around 0.77%. The chain has TRBV20-1 and TRBJ1-5; the D gene is possibly TRBD1 (5 bases). The TCR was taken from a human donor with sarcoidosis (Löfgren's syndrome or another form), or a control subject (not recorded which). The sequencing input was CD4+ T cells from bronchoalveolar lavage. CDR3 coding DNA: TGCAGTGCTAGAGAGTTAGCGGAAGGGGAAGACCAGCCCCAGCATTTT. Translating it yields CSARELAEGEDQPQHF.